A selection of T cell receptor beta chains follows, all from one sample in a study of lymphopenia after photon versus proton radiotherapy. Generated by immunoSEQ multiplex PCR, the TCRdb table keeps only in-frame clones and is missing some. The sample has tens of thousands of clones; roughly nine tenths are singletons. Specimen: peripheral blood, collected from a patient treated with photon-based radiotherapy. All receptors derive from a woman between 40 and 50 years old with cholangiocarcinoma. Both conserved end residues are trimmed from each CDR3. Clone size appears in some rows only: once, few, many, or a class for an expanded clone.

size	V	J	CDR3
-	TRBV7-2	TRBJ1-3	ASSLAPRGRGGNTIY
-	TRBV29-1	TRBJ2-5	SAVSGETQY
-	TRBV6-1	TRBJ1-5	ASSESKARGQPQH
-	TRBV4-3	TRBJ1-2	ASSQARGLSGYT
-	TRBV7-9	TRBJ2-3	ASSPEGRHTDTQY
-	TRBV7-3	TRBJ2-1	ASSSPGGGGSHEQF
once	TRBV28	TRBJ2-1	ASSRTGGGYNEQF
-	TRBV6-4	TRBJ1-2	ASSDDRGLSGYT
-	TRBV9	TRBJ2-2	ASSVDAGGLNTGELF
-	TRBV9	TRBJ2-1	ASSAEGTSGSYEQF
-	TRBV5-4	TRBJ1-1	ASSQTGPTEAF
-	TRBV4-1	TRBJ2-5	ASSQLIGETQY
-	TRBV7-2	TRBJ2-7	ASSPGGPGRSYEQY
-	TRBV5-1	TRBJ2-7	ASSGGGSAYEQY
-	TRBV29-1	TRBJ2-7	SVSGLAGYEQY
-	TRBV9	TRBJ2-1	ASSVKSSGRLSSYNEQF
-	TRBV7-9	TRBJ1-1	ASPERGQLNTEAF
-	TRBV27	TRBJ1-1	ASSLGPNTEAF
-	TRBV29-1	TRBJ2-1	SVRRGGPNEQF
-	TRBV5-5	TRBJ1-1	ASSYPGGTEAF
-	TRBV13	TRBJ2-7	ASSFRQGTYEQY
once	TRBV5-1	TRBJ2-2	ASSPGTGGAGELF
-	TRBV2	TRBJ1-5	ASSEDLGQPQH
-	TRBV14	TRBJ1-4	ASSQGSDRGI
-	TRBV5-6	TRBJ2-7	ASSRRTSGGYEQY
-	TRBV7-2	TRBJ1-5	ASSLNGGLEPQH
-	TRBV11-1	TRBJ2-3	ASRPRGTDTQY
-	TRBV6-1	TRBJ1-1	ASSVDRNTEAF
-	TRBV29-1	TRBJ2-1	SVRDRDVMAAYNEQF
-	TRBV5-1	TRBJ1-5	ASSLEGGVGQPQH
-	TRBV10-1	TRBJ2-3	ASSAEGYWDTQY
-	TRBV30	TRBJ2-7	AWSSGGVYEQY
-	TRBV5-1	TRBJ1-3	ASSLAARDSGNTIY
-	TRBV7-2	TRBJ2-1	ASSHAGLYNEQF
-	TRBV9	TRBJ1-2	ASSSHRGGAGRGYT
-	TRBV28	TRBJ2-7	ASSLAGGPFYEQY
-	TRBV7-3	TRBJ2-1	ASSLRDRGINEQF
once	TRBV19	TRBJ2-2	ASSIVGPLGGELF
-	TRBV6-5	TRBJ1-5	ASRTTGNSNQPQH
-	TRBV10-2	TRBJ1-1	ASLRGVGVGTEAF
-	TRBV7-3	TRBJ1-6	ASSLSGGNSPLH